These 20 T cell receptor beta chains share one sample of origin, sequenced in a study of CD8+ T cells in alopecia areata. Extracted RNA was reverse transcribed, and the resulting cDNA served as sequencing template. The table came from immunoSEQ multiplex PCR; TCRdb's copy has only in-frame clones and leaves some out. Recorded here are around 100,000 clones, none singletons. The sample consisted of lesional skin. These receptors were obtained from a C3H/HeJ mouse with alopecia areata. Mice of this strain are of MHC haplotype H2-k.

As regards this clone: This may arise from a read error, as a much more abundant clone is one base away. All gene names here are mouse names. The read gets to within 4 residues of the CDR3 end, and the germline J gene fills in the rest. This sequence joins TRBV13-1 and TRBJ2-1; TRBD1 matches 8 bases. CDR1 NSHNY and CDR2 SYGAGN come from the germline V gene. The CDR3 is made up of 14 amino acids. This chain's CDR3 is CASSETGVEAEQFF. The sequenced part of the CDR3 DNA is TGTGCCAGCAGTGAGACAGGGGTGGAGGCT.

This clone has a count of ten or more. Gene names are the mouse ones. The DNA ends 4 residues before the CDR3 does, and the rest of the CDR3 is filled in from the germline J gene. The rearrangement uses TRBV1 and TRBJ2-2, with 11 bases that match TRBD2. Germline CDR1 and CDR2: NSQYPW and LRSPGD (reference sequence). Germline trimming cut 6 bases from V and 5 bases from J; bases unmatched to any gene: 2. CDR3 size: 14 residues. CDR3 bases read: TGCACCTGCAGGGGACTGGGGGAAACCGGG. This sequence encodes CTCRGLGETG. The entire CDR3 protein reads CTCRGLGETGQLYF.

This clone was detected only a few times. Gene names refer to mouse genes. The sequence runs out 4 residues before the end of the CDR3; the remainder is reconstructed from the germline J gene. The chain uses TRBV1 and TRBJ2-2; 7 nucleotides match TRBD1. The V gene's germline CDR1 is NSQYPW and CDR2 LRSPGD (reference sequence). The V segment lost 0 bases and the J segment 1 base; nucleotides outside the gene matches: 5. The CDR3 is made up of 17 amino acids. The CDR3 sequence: CTCSAEPGQKNTGQLYF. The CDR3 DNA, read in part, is TGCACCTGCAGTGCAGAACCGGGACAGAAAAACACCGGG.

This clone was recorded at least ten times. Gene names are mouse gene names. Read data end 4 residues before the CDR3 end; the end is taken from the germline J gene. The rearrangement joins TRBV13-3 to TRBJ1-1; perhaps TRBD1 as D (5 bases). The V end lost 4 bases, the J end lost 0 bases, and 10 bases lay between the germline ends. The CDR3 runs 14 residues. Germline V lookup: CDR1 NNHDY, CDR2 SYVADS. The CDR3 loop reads CASSFSGTNTEVFF. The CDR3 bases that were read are TGTGCCAGCAGTTTTTCAGGGACAAACACA.

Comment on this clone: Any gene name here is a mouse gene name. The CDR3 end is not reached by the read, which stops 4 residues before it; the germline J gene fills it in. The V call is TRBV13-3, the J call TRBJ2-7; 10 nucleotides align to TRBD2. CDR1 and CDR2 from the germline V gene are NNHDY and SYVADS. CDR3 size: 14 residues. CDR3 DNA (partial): TGTGCCAGCAGTACTGCTGGGGGGGCGCAT. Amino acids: CASSTAGGAH. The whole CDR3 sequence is CASSTAGGAHEQYF.

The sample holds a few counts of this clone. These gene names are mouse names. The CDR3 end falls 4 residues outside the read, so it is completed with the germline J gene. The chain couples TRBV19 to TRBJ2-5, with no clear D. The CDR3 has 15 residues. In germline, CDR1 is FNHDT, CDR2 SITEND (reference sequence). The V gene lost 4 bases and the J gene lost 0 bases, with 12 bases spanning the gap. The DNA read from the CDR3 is TGTGCCAGCAGTCCCCCTGACAATAACCAAGAC. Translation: CASSPPDNNQD. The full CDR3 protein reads CASSPPDNNQDTQYF.

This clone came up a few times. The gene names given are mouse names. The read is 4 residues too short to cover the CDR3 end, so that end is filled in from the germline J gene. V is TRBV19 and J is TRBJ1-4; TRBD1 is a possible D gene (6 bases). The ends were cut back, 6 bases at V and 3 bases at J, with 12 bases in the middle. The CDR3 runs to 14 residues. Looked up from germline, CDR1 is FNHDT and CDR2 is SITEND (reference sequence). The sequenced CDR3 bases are TGTGCCAGCACTCCAGGGGTGACCAACGAA. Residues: CASTPGVTNE. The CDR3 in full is CASTPGVTNERLFF.

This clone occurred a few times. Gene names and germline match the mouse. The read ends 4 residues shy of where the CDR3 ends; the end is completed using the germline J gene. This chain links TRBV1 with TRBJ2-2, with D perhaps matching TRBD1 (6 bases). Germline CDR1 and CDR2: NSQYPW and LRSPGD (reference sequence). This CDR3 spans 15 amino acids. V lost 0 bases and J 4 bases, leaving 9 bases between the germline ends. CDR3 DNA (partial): TGCACCTGCAGTGCAGAAGGGGGTGGCACCGGG. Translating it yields CTCSAEGGGTG. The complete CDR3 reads CTCSAEGGGTGQLYF.

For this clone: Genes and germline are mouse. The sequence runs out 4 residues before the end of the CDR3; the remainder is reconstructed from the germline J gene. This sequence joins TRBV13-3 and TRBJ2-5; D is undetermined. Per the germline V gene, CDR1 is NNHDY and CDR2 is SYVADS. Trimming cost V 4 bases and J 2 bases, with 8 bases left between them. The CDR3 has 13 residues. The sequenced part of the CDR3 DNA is TGTGCCAGCAGTAGACCTGGCCAAGAC. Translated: CASSRPGQD. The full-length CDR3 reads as CASSRPGQDTQYF.

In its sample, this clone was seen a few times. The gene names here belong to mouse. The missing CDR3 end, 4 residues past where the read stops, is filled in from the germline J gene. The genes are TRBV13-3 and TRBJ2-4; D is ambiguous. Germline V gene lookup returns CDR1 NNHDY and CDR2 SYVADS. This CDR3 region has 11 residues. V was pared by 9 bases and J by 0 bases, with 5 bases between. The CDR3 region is CATTSQNTLYF. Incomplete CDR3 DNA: TGTGCCACCACTAGTCAAAAC.

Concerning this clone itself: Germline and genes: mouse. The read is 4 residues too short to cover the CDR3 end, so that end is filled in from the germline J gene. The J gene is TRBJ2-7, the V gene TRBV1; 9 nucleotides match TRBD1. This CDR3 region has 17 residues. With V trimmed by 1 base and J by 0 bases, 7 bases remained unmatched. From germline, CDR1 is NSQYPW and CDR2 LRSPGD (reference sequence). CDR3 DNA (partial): TGCACCTGCAGTGCAGGTCCCGGGACAGGGAGCTCCTAT. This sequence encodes CTCSAGPGTGSSY. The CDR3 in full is CTCSAGPGTGSSYEQYF. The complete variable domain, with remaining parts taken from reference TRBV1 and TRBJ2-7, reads VTLLEQNPRWRLVPRGQAVNLRCILKNSQYPWMSWYQQDLQKQLQWLFTLRSPGDKEVKSLPGADYLATRVTDTELRLQVANMSQGRTLYCTCSAGPGTGSSYEQYFGPGTRLTVL.

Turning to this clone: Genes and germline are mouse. The DNA read from the CDR3 is TGTGCCAGCAGGAAGGTGGGTTAT. Translated, it gives CASRKVGY. The CDR3 in its entirety is CASRKVGYEQYF. This chain connects TRBV14 to TRBJ2-7; D uncertain. The CDR3 end lies 4 residues beyond the end of the read and is filled in from the germline J gene. The germline gives CDR1 SGHDT, CDR2 FRDEAV. The CDR3 contains 12 residues. The full variable domain, in which reference TRBV14 and TRBJ2-7 provide the parts outside the CDR3, is EAGVTQSPRYAVLQEGQAVSFWCDPISGHDTLYWYQQPRDQGPQLLVYFRDEAVIDNSQLPSDRFSAVRPKGTNSTLKIQSAKQGDTATYLCASRKVGYEQYFGPGTRLTVL.

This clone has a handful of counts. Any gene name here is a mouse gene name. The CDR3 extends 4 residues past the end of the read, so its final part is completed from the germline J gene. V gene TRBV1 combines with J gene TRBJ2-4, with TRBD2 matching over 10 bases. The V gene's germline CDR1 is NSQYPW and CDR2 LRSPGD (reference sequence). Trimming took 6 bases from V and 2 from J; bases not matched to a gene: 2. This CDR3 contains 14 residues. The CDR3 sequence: CTCRDWGNQNTLYF. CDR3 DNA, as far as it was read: TGCACCTGCAGGGACTGGGGGAATCAAAAC.

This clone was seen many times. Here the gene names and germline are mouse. This chain's CDR3 is CASSDGDTLSNERLFF. CDR3 bases read: TGTGCCAGCAGTGATGGGGACACCCTTTCCAACGAA. V is TRBV13-3 and J is TRBJ1-4; a possible D gene is TRBD1 (6 bases). The CDR3 goes on 4 residues after the read ends, and that part is filled in from the germline J gene. CDR3 length: 16 amino acids. V was trimmed by 0 bases and J by 0 bases, leaving 9 bases between them. CDR1 is NNHDY, CDR2 SYVADS, per germline.

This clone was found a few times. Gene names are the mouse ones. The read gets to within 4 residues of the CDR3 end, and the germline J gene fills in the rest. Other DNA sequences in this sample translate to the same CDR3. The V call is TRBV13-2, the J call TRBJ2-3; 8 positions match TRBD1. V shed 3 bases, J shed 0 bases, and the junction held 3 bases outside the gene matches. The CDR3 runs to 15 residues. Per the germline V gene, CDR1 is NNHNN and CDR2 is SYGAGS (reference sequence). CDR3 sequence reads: CASGGDRTSAETLYF. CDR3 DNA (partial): TGTGCCAGCGGTGGGGACAGGACTAGTGCAGAA.

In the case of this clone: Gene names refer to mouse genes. CDR3 DNA, as far as it was read: TGCACCTGCAGTGCGACAGGGAGCCTAAACACCGGG. It codes for CTCSATGSLNTG. The entire CDR3 is CTCSATGSLNTGQLYF. V gene TRBV1 combines with J gene TRBJ2-2, with 7 nucleotides matching TRBD1. The CDR3 extends 4 residues past the end of the read, so its final part is completed from the germline J gene. Germline lookup yields CDR1 NSQYPW and CDR2 LRSPGD (reference sequence). Trimming took 3 bases from V and 1 from J; bases not matched to a gene: 5. CDR3 size: 16 residues.

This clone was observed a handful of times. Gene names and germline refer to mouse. CDR3: CTCSADRERDYAEQFF. CDR3 DNA, as far as it was read: TGCACCTGCAGTGCAGACAGGGAGAGAGACTATGCT. This sequence joins TRBV1 and TRBJ2-1, with D possibly being TRBD1 (5 bases). Read data end 4 residues before the CDR3 end; the end is taken from the germline J gene. The CDR3 extends over 16 amino acids. V lost 0 bases to trimming and J lost 2 bases, with 11 bases between them. In germline, CDR1 is NSQYPW, CDR2 LRSPGD (reference sequence).

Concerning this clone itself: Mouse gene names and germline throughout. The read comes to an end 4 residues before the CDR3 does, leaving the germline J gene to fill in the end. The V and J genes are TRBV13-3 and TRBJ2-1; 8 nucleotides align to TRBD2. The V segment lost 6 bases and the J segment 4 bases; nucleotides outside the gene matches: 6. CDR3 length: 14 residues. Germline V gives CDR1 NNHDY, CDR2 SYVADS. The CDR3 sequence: CASKTGGGYAEQFF. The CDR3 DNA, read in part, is TGTGCCAGCAAAACTGGGGGAGGGTATGCT.

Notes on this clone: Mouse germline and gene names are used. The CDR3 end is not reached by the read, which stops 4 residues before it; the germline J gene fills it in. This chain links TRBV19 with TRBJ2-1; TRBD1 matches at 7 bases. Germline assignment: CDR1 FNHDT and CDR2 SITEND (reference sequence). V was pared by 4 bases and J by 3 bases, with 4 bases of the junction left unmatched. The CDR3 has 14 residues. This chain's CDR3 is CASSDDRAYAEQFF. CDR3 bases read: TGTGCCAGCAGTGACGACAGGGCCTATGCT.

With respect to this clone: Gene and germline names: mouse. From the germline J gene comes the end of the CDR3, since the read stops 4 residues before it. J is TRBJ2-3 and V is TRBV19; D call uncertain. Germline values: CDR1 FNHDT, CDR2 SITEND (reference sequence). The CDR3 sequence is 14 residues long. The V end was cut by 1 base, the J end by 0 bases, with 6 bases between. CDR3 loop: CASSINFSAETLYF. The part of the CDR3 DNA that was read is TGTGCCAGCAGTATAAACTTTAGTGCAGAA.